The entry that follows covers one TCR beta chain sequence. Its target is unknown. The trim removed 10 bases at V and 0 bases at J, leaving 7 bases unmatched. This CDR3 has 14 residues. CDR1 is ENHRY, CDR2 SYGVKD, per germline. CD8+ and CD4+ T cells taken from blood had their TCR beta sequenced. The multiple sclerosis controls were treatment-naive patients affected by stable or active relapsing-remitting disease. The RNA input was roughly 0.45 to 1 ug, and it was reverse transcribed with random hexamers. Amplification of TCR beta CDR3 spanned 54 Vbeta and 13 Jbeta via immunoSEQ multiplex PCR. One entry per CDR3 protein results from TCRdb running MiXCR on the immunoSEQ multiplex PCR reads. The table lists around 79,000 distinct CDR3 sequences, approximately 94% of them singletons, with 0.3% to 0.45% in the top ten. These data belong to a study of CD8 T cells in Susac syndrome. Study-wide results and caveats: The authors acknowledged that the study's TCR sequencing and HLA analysis involved relatively few individuals.

J is TRBJ2-3 and V is TRBV10-3; 7 nucleotides match TRBD2. Material for sequencing was CD8+ T cells from PBMCs. This TCR was sampled from a human donor with multiple sclerosis. The CDR3 region is CATTWGGSTDTQYF. DNA of the CDR3: TGTGCCACCACTTGGGGGGGGAGCACAGATACGCAGTATTTT.